Below are 21 T cell receptor beta chains sequenced from a single sample in a study of shared clonotypes between healthy human individuals. Clones were sequenced by immunoSEQ multiplex PCR, and TCRdb holds only the in-frame ones, with some missing. The data hold millions of clones, with approximately 95% observed a single time. Source material: naive CD4+ T cells from PBMCs. Subset: CD45RA+ positively selected. These receptor sequences come from a man aged 18 to 30 in good health. Some clones in this sample may be carry-over from other donors' samples.

The CDR3 region is CASSLRLAGEAEQFF. In nucleotides, the CDR3 is TGTGCCAGCAGTTTGCGACTAGCGGGAGAAGCTGAGCAGTTCTTC. The V call is TRBV5-4, the J call TRBJ2-1; 12 nucleotides match TRBD2. V shed 5 bases and J 9 bases; nucleotides not matched to a gene: 9. Germline V gene sequence: CDR1 SGHNT, CDR2 YYREEE (reference sequence). The CDR3 consists of 15 residues.

Of note for this clone: The same CDR3 can be traced to other DNA sequences in this sample. The chain couples TRBV18 to TRBJ2-7; 8 positions agree with TRBD1. The CDR3 covers 14 residues. Germline-derived CDR1 and CDR2 are KGHSH and LQKENI. V lost 3 bases, J lost 2 bases, and 3 bases stayed unmatched. The CDR3 coding sequence is TGTGCCAGCTCACCCAGGGACAGGACCTACGAGCAGTACTTC. It specifies CASSPRDRTYEQYF.

As to this clone: Other DNA sequences in the same sample also yield this CDR3. The CDR3 DNA reads TGCGCCAGCAGCTTGGGCTACACCGGGGAGCTGTTTTTT. This translates into CASSLGYTGELFF. The V and J genes are TRBV5-1 and TRBJ2-2, with D hard to call. V lost 0 bases to trimming and J lost 3 bases, with 3 bases between them. CDR1 and CDR2 (germline): SGHRS, YFSETQ. This CDR3 has 13 amino acids.

V usage is TRBV9 and J usage is TRBJ2-1, with 11 bases identical to TRBD2. The germline CDR1 and CDR2 sequences are SGDLS and YYNGEE. The CDR3 is 15 amino acids. V lost 3 bases, J lost 8 bases, and 7 bases stayed unmatched. CDR3 in DNA: TGTGCCAGCAGCGGAACGGGACTAGCGGTACATGAGCAGTTCTTC. Translation gives CASSGTGLAVHEQFF.

This chain connects TRBV11-3 to TRBJ2-3, with a tentative D call TRBD2 (6 bases). This CDR3 has 15 residues. From germline, CDR1 is SGHNT and CDR2 YENEEA. With 5 bases removed from V and 0 bases from J, the gap between germline ends came to 12 bases. CDR3 nucleotides: TGTGCCAGCAGCAAAGGGAGCGGGAGCACAGATACGCAGTATTTT. This encodes CASSKGSGSTDTQYF.

The chain uses TRBV2 and TRBJ1-1; no definite D call. CDR1 and CDR2 from the germline V gene are SNHLY and FYNNEI. V lost 4 bases and J 8 bases, leaving 8 bases between the germline ends. The CDR3 contains 11 residues. The CDR3 DNA is TGTGCCAGCAGTGGTAAATCCGAAGCTTTCTTT. Amino acid sequence: CASSGKSEAFF.

The gene calls are TRBV7-2 and TRBJ1-2; 8 bases agree with TRBD1. The CDR3 extends over 13 amino acids. Trimming cost V 1 base and J 8 bases; bases outside gene matches: 3. Germline lookup yields CDR1 SGHTA and CDR2 FQGNSA. The CDR3 here is CASSLGQGTGYTF. CDR3 nucleotides: TGTGCCAGCAGCTTAGGACAGGGGACAGGCTACACCTTC.

Of note for this clone: The sample has other DNA sequences that encode this CDR3 too. The chain joins TRBV15 to TRBJ2-3; D is unclear. Trimming took off 1 base at V and 6 bases at J, with 8 bases between the two ends. CDR3 length: 13 amino acids. The germline V gene has CDR1 LNHNV and CDR2 YYDKDF (reference sequence). The CDR3 coding sequence is TGTGCCACCAGCAGAGGGACCGAGGATACGCAGTATTTT. Protein: CATSRGTEDTQYF. Complete variable domain (other parts from reference TRBV15 and TRBJ2-3): DAMVIQNPRYQVTQFGKPVTLSCSQTLNHNVMYWYQQKSSQAPKLLFHYYDKDFNNEADTPDNFQSRRPNTSFCFLDIRSPGLGDTAMYLCATSRGTEDTQYFGPGTRLTVL.

The chain has TRBV5-1 and TRBJ2-5; 9 bases map to TRBD2. The J segment lost 5 bases and the V segment lost 2 bases, leaving 7 bases of the junction unmatched. Germline assignment: CDR1 SGHRS and CDR2 YFSETQ. There are 15 residues in the CDR3. CDR3 sequence: CASSFLAGVAETQYF. CDR3 bases: TGCGCCAGCAGCTTTTTAGCGGGAGTGGCGGAGACCCAGTACTTC.

This clone was seen a single time. This chain links TRBV5-6 with TRBJ1-1; 7 nucleotides line up with TRBD1. CDR1 is SGHDT and CDR2 is YYEEEE in the germline V gene. The V and J ends lost 3 bases and 1 base, in that order; junction bases with no gene match: 3. CDR3 length equals 14 residues. Written as DNA, the CDR3 is TGTGCCAGCAGCTCGGACAGGAGGAACACTGAAGCTTTCTTT. Encoded protein: CASSSDRRNTEAFF. Full variable domain (remainder filled in from reference TRBV5-6 and TRBJ1-1): DAGVTQSPTHLIKTRGQQVTLRCSPKSGHDTVSWYQQALGQGPQFIFQYYEEEERQRGNFPDRFSGHQFPNYSSELNVNALLLGDSALYLCASSSDRRNTEAFFGQGTRLTVV.

This chain connects TRBV4-1 to TRBJ2-1, with 9 bases lining up with TRBD2. Germline loops: CDR1 MGHRA, CDR2 YSYEKL. V dropped 0 bases and J dropped 6; count of bases not matched to a gene: 3. The CDR3 totals 15 residues. The CDR3 protein is CASSQEGGRGNEQFF. The CDR3 DNA reads TGCGCCAGCAGCCAAGAAGGCGGGAGGGGCAATGAGCAGTTCTTC.

The V call is TRBV28, the J call TRBJ2-3; 8 positions match TRBD1. J lost 4 bases, V lost 4 bases, and 10 bases had no gene match. This CDR3 has 16 residues. Germline CDR1 and CDR2: MDHEN and SYDVKM. The CDR3 protein is CASSSPGQAQADTQYF. The CDR3 region has the DNA TGTGCCAGCAGTTCCCCGGGACAGGCTCAAGCAGATACGCAGTATTTT. Filled out from reference TRBV28 and TRBJ2-3, the complete variable domain reads DVKVTQSSRYLVKRTGEKVFLECVQDMDHENMFWYRQDPGLGLRLIYFSYDVKMKEKGDIPEGYSVSREKKERFSLILESASTNQTSMYLCASSSPGQAQADTQYFGPGTRLTVL.

As to this clone: Within the sample, other DNA sequences also encode this same CDR3. The chain employs TRBV7-3 and TRBJ2-1; 13 bases agree with TRBD2. Germline lookup yields CDR1 SGHTA and CDR2 FQGTGA. CDR3 length equals 15 residues. J lost 10 bases, V lost 4 bases, and 7 bases had no gene match. CDR3 sequence: CASSSGLAGVDEQFF. DNA for the CDR3: TGTGCCAGCAGCTCCGGACTAGCGGGAGTGGACGAGCAGTTCTTC.

This chain links TRBV9 with TRBJ2-7; D possibly uses TRBD1 or TRBD2 (5 bases each). The CDR3 has 13 residues. Germline V CDR1 and CDR2: SGDLS, YYNGEE. V lost 0 bases and J lost 6, with 10 bases in between. The CDR3, as DNA: TGTGCCAGCAGCGTAGGCAGGGAGAGCGAGCAGTACTTC. It encodes CASSVGRESEQYF.

This clone occurred a few times. The V gene is TRBV2, the J gene TRBJ2-2, with TRBD2 matching over 13 bases. CDR1 is SNHLY, CDR2 FYNNEI, per germline. The CDR3 is 15 residues long. J lost 3 bases, V lost 7 bases, and 2 bases had no gene match. The CDR3: CASNGLAGDTGELFF. CDR3 coding DNA: TGTGCCAGCAATGGACTAGCGGGAGACACCGGGGAGCTGTTTTTT. The whole variable domain, filled in from reference TRBV2 and TRBJ2-2, reads EPEVTQTPSHQVTQMGQEVILRCVPISNHLYFYWYRQILGQKVEFLVSFYNNEISEKSEIFDDQFSVERPDGSNFTLKIRSTKLEDSAMYFCASNGLAGDTGELFFGEGSRLTVL.

The rearrangement uses TRBV5-4 and TRBJ2-3, with D unclear. The CDR3 covers 14 residues. V was trimmed by 0 bases and J by 4 bases, leaving 9 bases between them. The germline V gene has CDR1 SGHNT and CDR2 YYREEE (reference sequence). The CDR3 protein is CASSLGQNSDTQYF. As DNA, the CDR3 is TGTGCCAGCAGCTTGGGTCAGAACTCAGATACGCAGTATTTT.

The chain is built from TRBV28 and TRBJ2-7; D ambiguous. This CDR3 contains 12 residues. Per the germline V gene, CDR1 is MDHEN and CDR2 is SYDVKM. Trimming pared 7 bases from V and 4 bases from J, leaving 11 bases between. CDR3 coding DNA: TGTGCCAGCATAAACAGCCGATACGAGCAGTACTTC. Protein: CASINSRYEQYF.

The gene calls are TRBV28 and TRBJ2-7; 14 bases are shared with TRBD2. The CDR3 runs 16 residues. V lost 6 bases, J lost 5 bases, and 9 bases stayed unmatched. Germline CDR1 is MDHEN and CDR2 is SYDVKM. CDR3 in amino acids: CASSPWGLAGENEQYF. In DNA form, the CDR3 reads TGTGCCAGCAGCCCCTGGGGACTAGCGGGAGAGAACGAGCAGTACTTC.

The chain uses TRBV10-3 and TRBJ1-2; TRBD1 might be the D (6 bases). Per the germline V gene, CDR1 is ENHRY and CDR2 is SYGVKD. This CDR3 comprises 14 residues. Trimming pared 8 bases from V and 4 bases from J, leaving 17 bases between. Written as DNA, the CDR3 is TGTGCCATCGGATTATGGGGGCAGGGCTATGGCTACACCTTC. Protein product: CAIGLWGQGYGYTF.

The chain couples TRBV6-1 to TRBJ2-2, with D maybe TRBD1 (5 bases). Trimming shortened V by 3 bases and J by 7 bases, and 15 bases separated the two germline ends. This CDR3 comprises 15 residues. Per germline, CDR1 MNHNS and CDR2 SASEGT. In DNA form, the CDR3 reads TGTGCCAGCAGTGAGCCCCAAGGGGTGGGCGGGGAGCTGTTTTTT. This translates into CASSEPQGVGGELFF.

With regard to this clone: Other nucleotide sequences from this sample produce the same CDR3. V is TRBV5-1 and J is TRBJ2-2, with TRBD2 identical over 8 bases. V trimming: 4 bases; J trimming: 5 bases; junction bases outside the gene matches: 7. Germline V gives CDR1 SGHRS, CDR2 YFSETQ. The length of the CDR3 is 15 residues. DNA for the CDR3: TGCGCCAGCAGCCTGAGCGGGAGTAAGACCGGGGAGCTGTTTTTT. It codes for CASSLSGSKTGELFF.